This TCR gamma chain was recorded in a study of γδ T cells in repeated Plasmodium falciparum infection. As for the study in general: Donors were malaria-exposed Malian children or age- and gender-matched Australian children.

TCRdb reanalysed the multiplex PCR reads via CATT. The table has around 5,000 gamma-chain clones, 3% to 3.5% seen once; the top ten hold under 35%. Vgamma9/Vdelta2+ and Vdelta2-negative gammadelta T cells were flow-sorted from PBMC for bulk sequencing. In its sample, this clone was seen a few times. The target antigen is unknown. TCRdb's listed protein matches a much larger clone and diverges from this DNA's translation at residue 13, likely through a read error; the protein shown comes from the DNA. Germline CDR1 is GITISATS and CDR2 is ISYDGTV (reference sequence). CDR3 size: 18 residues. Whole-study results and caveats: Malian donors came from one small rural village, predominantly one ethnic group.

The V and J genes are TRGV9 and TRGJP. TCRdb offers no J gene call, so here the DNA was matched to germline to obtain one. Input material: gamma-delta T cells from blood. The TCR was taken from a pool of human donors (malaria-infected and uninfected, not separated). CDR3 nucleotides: TGTGCCTTGTGGGAGGATATGATGCAAGAGTTGGGCGAAAAAATCAAGGTATTT. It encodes CALWEDMMQELGEKIKVF.